Reported below is one TCR beta chain. This clone was picked up a small number of times. What antigen it recognizes has not been identified. It has no much larger one-base neighbor in the sample; base qualities were not kept. This specimen belongs to a study of T cells in localized non-small cell lung cancer (dated by TCRdb to about 2020). The study in broad terms: Comparing tumors with uninvolved tumor-adjacent lungs, the study looked at the T cell repertoires of hundreds of patients with early-stage NSCLC. The mean age of the NSCLC patients was roughly 70 years, with 120 to 150 men and about a hundred women. The cohort consisted of 200 to 250 treatment-naive NSCLC patients whose localized lung tumors had been resected.

At diagnosis, tumor, uninvolved tumor-adjacent lung and peripheral blood were collected and then preserved as a mix of FFPE and fresh-frozen material. For TCR repertoire profiling, the blood samples were analyzed as peripheral blood mononuclear cells. TCR beta CDR3 regions were sequenced from DNA using the immunoSEQ Assay. In the paper's pipeline: To compute T cell density, TCR beta template counts were normalized to usable DNA, which was estimated by amplifying housekeeping genes. Using the preseqR package, richness was estimated by extrapolating to 120,000 templates for tissue samples and 400,000 templates for PBMC samples. Clonality was calculated as one minus Pielou's evenness. Tissue-enriched TCRs were identified by differential abundance testing using productive amino-acid clonotypes, minimum total count 5 and alpha 0.1. The Jaccard Index and the Morisita Overlap Index were used to quantify repertoire overlap between compartments. TCR beta CDR3s were clustered by GLIPH together with public tetramer-defined viral CDR3s, and at least three viral sequences plus V-gene enrichment were required for viral motifs. Imported from immuneACCESS, the table was reduced by TCRdb to in-frame sequences with V and J called. These copies leave out some clones; in studies compared against another copy, an unresolved V gene accounts for under half, and the cause of the remainder is not known. V and J calls plus clone size are reproduced from that table; the DNA served to infer D and trimming. The sample table contains fewer than 25,000 clones; only one count was recorded for 75% to 95% of them. Of the sample, around 4% is held by the ten largest clones.

V loses 5 bases at its end and J loses 5 bases; junction bases beyond the gene matches: 8. Inclusive of the bounding cysteine and phenylalanine, the CDR3 is 16 residues long. Only the CDR3 region is kept as DNA, spanning 48 bases read in frame from base 1. In the germline V gene, CDR1 corresponds to SGHVS and CDR2 to FNYEAQ. What the research found in general, with its limitations: Since the design was exploratory, TCR variables were selected using unadjusted p-values with no false-discovery rate correction. Uninvolved tumor-adjacent lung showed the highest T cell clonality, higher than tumor, which suggests more focused antigenic responses in the adjacent lung. Of the top 100 tumor clones, a median of 57 were detected in paired uninvolved adjacent lung; approximately 28 were also among that lung's top 100. Multi-region tumor sequencing was not performed, so intratumor heterogeneity could not be excluded. Longer overall survival was associated with higher T cell density in blood, whereas shorter survival was associated with higher clonality in adjacent lung.

The clonotype comes from a male donor older than 55 with stage I squamous cell lung carcinoma. The material was peripheral blood, obtained before any cancer treatment. The chain uses TRBV7-6 and TRBJ2-2; the junction holds 10 bases that match TRBD1. The CDR3: CASSPQTGGETGELFF. The DNA sequence is given as TGTGCCAGCAGCCCACAGACAGGGGGCGAAACCGGGGAGCTGTTTTTT.